This T cell receptor beta chain was sequenced during a study of T cells after yellow fever vaccination. Study summary: With SMART-Seq v4 Ultra Low Input, the fractions containing low cell numbers were prepared.

This clonotype was observed many times. Its antigen is still unknown. Germline V gene sequence: CDR1 SGHTA, CDR2 FQGTGA. The trim removed 0 bases at V and 0 bases at J, leaving 8 bases unmatched. The CDR3 runs to 18 residues. From the 5' RACE reads, TCRdb called clonotypes with MiXCR, one entry per CDR3 protein. The table has about 320,000 distinct CDR3 sequences, 3.5% to 5% seen once. General study points: Few clonotypes appeared in both CD4 and CD8 compartments. High-abundance clonotypes from the bulk population could contaminate FACS-sorted repertoires.

The source of this sequence is a man younger than 35 who received the YFV17D yellow fever vaccine. Sequences were derived from PBMCs, sampled 15 days after the yellow fever booster vaccination. This rearrangement joins TRBV7-3 to TRBJ2-1; TRBD1 agrees at 7 bases. The CDR3 here is CASSLTGGPPSSYNEQFF. CDR3 nucleotides: TGTGCCAGCAGCTTAACAGGGGGCCCTCCAAGCTCCTACAATGAGCAGTTCTTC.